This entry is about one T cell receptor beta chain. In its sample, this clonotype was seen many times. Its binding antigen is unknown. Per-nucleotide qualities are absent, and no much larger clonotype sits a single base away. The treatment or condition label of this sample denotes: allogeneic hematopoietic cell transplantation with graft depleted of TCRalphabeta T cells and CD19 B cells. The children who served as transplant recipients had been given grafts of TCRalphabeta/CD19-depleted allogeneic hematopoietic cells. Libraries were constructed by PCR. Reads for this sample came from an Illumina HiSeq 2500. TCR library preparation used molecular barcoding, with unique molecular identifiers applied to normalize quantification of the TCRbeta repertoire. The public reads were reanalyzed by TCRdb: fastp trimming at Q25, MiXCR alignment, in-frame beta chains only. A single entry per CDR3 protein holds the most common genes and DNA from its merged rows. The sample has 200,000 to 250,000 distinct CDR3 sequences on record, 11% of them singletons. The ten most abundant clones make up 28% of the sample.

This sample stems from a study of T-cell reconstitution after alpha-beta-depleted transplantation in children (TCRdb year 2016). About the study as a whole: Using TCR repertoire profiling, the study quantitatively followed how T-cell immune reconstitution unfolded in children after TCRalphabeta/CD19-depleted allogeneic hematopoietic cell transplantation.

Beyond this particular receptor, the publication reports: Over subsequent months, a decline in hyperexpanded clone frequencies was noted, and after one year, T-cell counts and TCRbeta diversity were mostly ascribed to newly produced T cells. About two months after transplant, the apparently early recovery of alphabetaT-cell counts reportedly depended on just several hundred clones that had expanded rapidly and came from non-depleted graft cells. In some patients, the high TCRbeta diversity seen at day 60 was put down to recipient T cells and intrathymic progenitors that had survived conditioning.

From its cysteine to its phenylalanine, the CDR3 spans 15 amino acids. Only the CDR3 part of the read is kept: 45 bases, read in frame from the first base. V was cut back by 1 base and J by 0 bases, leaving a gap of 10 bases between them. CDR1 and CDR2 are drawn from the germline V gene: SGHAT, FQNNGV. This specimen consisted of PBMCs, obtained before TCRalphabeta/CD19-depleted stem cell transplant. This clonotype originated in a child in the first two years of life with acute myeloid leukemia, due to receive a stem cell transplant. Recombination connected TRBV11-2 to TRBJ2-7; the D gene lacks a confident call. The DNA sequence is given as TGTGCCAGCAGCTTAGTGCGGCGGTTCTCCTACGAGCAGTACTTC. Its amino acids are CASSLVRRFSYEQYF. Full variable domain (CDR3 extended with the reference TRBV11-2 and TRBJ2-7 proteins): EAGVAQSPRYKIIEKRQSVAFWCNPISGHATLYWYQQILGQGPKLLIQFQNNGVVDDSQLPKDRFSAERLKGVDSTLKIQPAKLEDSAVYLCASSLVRRFSYEQYFGPGTRLTVT.